This T cell receptor beta chain comes out of a study of cytotoxic CD8 clonotypes in ibrutinib-treated CLL. Study-wide results and caveats: Sampling times differed between sustained-remission and progressing patients.

TCRdb's copy holds only in-frame clones and misses some; the assay was immunoSEQ multiplex PCR. Among a few hundred thousand clones listed, roughly 80% were seen once. With respect to this clone: Its specificity is not known.

Germline loops: CDR1 LNHNV, CDR2 YYDKDF (reference sequence). The V gene end was trimmed by 0 bases and the J gene end by 9 bases; junction bases not matched to a gene: 4. CDR3 size: 15 residues. The source is a human donor with chronic lymphocytic leukemia. Sequences were derived from PBMCs, sampled before ibrutinib treatment. The rearrangement joins TRBV15 to TRBJ2-3; 12 nucleotides line up with TRBD2. The chain's CDR3 is CATSRDGLAGTTQYF. The CDR3 coding sequence is TGTGCCACCAGCAGAGATGGACTAGCGGGAACGACGCAGTATTTT.